One and the same sample provided the 10 T cell receptor beta chains below, sequenced in a study of blood T cells in healthy people across ages. Together with a sample-barcoded 5' primer, a J-beta primer mix was included in a second PCR lasting about 7 to 11 cycles. TCRdb reprocessed the 5' RACE reads via MiXCR and lists one record per CDR3 protein. The data contain about 620,000 distinct CDR3 sequences, 45% to 60% of them seen just once; the ten biggest clones take up roughly 14%. Material: blood. The receptors were gathered from a woman older than 75 in good health.

This clonotype was counted many times. This rearrangement joins TRBV9 to TRBJ2-1; the match to TRBD2 covers 9 bases. The CDR3 contains 16 residues. The germline gives CDR1 SGDLS, CDR2 YYNGEE. Unmatched junction bases numbered 14, after V lost 3 bases and J lost 10 bases. CDR3 DNA: TGTGCCAGCAGCGCCGGAGTTGGGCTAGCGGGATCCGAGCAGTTCTTC. Amino acid sequence: CASSAGVGLAGSEQFF.

Turning to this clonotype: A much larger clone sits a single nucleotide away, making a read error possible. The V gene is TRBV15, the J gene TRBJ2-1; D remains ambiguous. The end of the DNA aligns better with TRBJ2-7, so the J call may be wrong. Germline V gene data show CDR1 as LNHNV and CDR2 as YYDKDF (reference sequence). The length of the CDR3 is 14 residues. CDR3 sequence (DNA): TGTGCCACCAGCAGAGATCCAAGCTACAATGAGCAGTACTTC. The encoded protein is CATSRDPSYNEQYF.

This clonotype appeared many times. This chain joins TRBV9 and TRBJ1-2, with D hard to call. Trimming left V 3 bases short and J 8 bases short, with 11 bases between. CDR3 length: 12 residues. CDR1 is SGDLS, CDR2 YYNGEE, per germline. CDR3 DNA sequence: TGTGCCAGCAGCGATTCGAGCGGGGGCTACACCTTC. Encoded protein: CASSDSSGGYTF.

The chain recombines TRBV4-3 with TRBJ2-1; no reliable D call. The CDR3 loop spans 13 amino acids. Germline V gene data show CDR1 as LGHNA and CDR2 as YSLEER. Trimming cost V 1 base and J 6 bases, with 7 bases left between them. The CDR3 here is CASSQGHSNEQFF. The CDR3 DNA sequence: TGCGCCAGCAGCCAAGGCCACAGCAATGAGCAGTTCTTC.

The rearrangement joins TRBV29-1 to TRBJ2-1, with D perhaps TRBD2 (5 bases). The CDR3 loop spans 14 amino acids. The V and J ends lost 6 bases and 10 bases respectively, with 22 bases between them. CDR1 SQVTM and CDR2 ANQGSEA come from the germline V gene. CDR3 bases: TGCAGCGTGGGGAAAGGAGGTAGTAATGAAGAGCAGTTCTTC. Translated, it gives CSVGKGGSNEEQFF.

This clonotype was recorded a few times. With a much larger clone just one base away, this may be a read error. This rearrangement joins TRBV27 to TRBJ1-4, with a weak D call TRBD1 (6 bases). CDR1 is MNHEY and CDR2 is SMNVEV in the germline V gene (reference sequence). Trimming pared 5 bases from V and 6 bases from J, leaving 10 bases between. The CDR3 spans 13 residues. The CDR3 reads CASSDRRDEKLFF. The DNA for the CDR3 is TGTGCCAGCAGTGACAGGAGGGATGAAAAACTGTTTTTT. The complete variable domain, with remaining parts taken from reference TRBV27 and TRBJ1-4, reads EAQVTQNPRYLITVTGKKLTVTCSQNMNHEYMSWYRQDPGLGLRQIYYSMNVEVTDKGDVPEGYKVSRKEKRNFPLILESPSPNQTSLYFCASSDRRDEKLFFGSGTQLSVL.

The chain combines TRBV27 with TRBJ2-4; D not certain. The assigned J gene may be wrong: the sequence end matches TRBJ2-7 better. This CDR3 has 15 residues. The germline V gene encodes CDR1 MNHEY and CDR2 SMNVEV (reference sequence). DNA for the CDR3: TGTGCCAGCAGTTTTCCTGGCGCCTCCCACAGCGAGCAGTACTTC. This codes for CASSFPGASHSEQYF.

This clonotype was observed a handful of times. The chain carries TRBV6-1 and TRBJ1-5; TRBD1 matches at 7 bases. Trimming at V came to 6 bases and at J to 1 base, leaving 6 bases not matched to a gene. CDR1 MNHNS and CDR2 SASEGT come from the germline V gene. The CDR3 has 15 amino acids. Here the CDR3 reads CASSGTAGSNQPQHF. CDR3 coding DNA: TGTGCCAGCAGCGGGACAGCGGGCAGCAATCAGCCCCAGCATTTT.

This chain links TRBV5-6 with TRBJ2-7; 7 positions match TRBD1. After removal of 4 bases from V and 6 bases from J, the junction contained 10 bases not matched to a gene. From germline, CDR1 is SGHDT and CDR2 YYEEEE. The CDR3 has 14 residues. The CDR3 protein is CASSHDGTGAEQYF. CDR3 nucleotides: TGTGCCAGCAGCCACGACGGAACAGGGGCCGAGCAGTACTTC.

In DNA, the CDR3 is TGTGCCAGCAGTGGGGACTTCTATACGCAGTATTTT. Amino acids: CASSGDFYTQYF. V gene TRBV2 combines with J gene TRBJ2-3, with D tentatively TRBD2 (6 bases). In germline, CDR1 is SNHLY, CDR2 FYNNEI. CDR3 length: 12 residues. V was trimmed by 4 bases and J by 7 bases, leaving 9 bases between them.